This T cell receptor (beta chain) was sequenced for a study of Graves' ophthalmopathy and Graves' hyperthyroidism (dated by TCRdb to about 2018). Concerning the study at large: Peripheral blood was collected at initial diagnosis, before any treatment. To tell Graves' ophthalmopathy apart from Graves' hyperthyroidism, and to predict which patients would progress to ophthalmopathy, the study relied on TCR beta repertoire signatures. In total, over 130 blood samples were TCR-sequenced: around 42 ophthalmopathy, some 75 hyperthyroidism and about 17 hyperthyroidism-to-ophthalmopathy patients. To explore V-J signatures that separate ophthalmopathy from hyperthyroidism, a discovery set of about a hundred patients was enrolled, consisting of about 41 with ophthalmopathy and roughly 57 with stable hyperthyroidism. For independent validation, a separate cohort was made up of fewer than 20 hyperthyroidism patients plus 17 patients who later progressed from hyperthyroidism to ophthalmopathy. In over five hyperthyroidism patients, the T-cell repertoires found in thyroid tissue were compared with those found in blood. Following sampling, methimazole starting at 30 mg daily was administered to hyperthyroidism patients, and high-dose intravenous methylprednisolone was administered to ophthalmopathy patients. Study-level results and caveats: In validation, the model predicted ophthalmopathy progression with about 64% sensitivity and 72.22% specificity; fewer than 15 predicted patients were CT-confirmed with GO in a median of 6.5 months. No statistical method was used to set the sample size in advance, and the investigators knew which group each participant was assigned to. Most expanded thyroid clonotypes with a frequency above 0.001 also appeared in blood, which suggests that blood repertoires may reflect the immune response in the thyroid. In cross-validation, the 13-signature model distinguished ophthalmopathy from stable hyperthyroidism with 87.88% sensitivity and 81.08% specificity, while in the test set the corresponding values were roughly 80% and 75%.

TCR beta CDR3 regions were amplified from RNA transcripts for repertoire sequencing. HTBI primers and the Qiagen OneStep RT-PCR kit were used in a first-round RT-PCR, which was followed by a second-round multiplex PCR, size selection and purification. The libraries underwent paired-end sequencing with 100 bp reads on an Illumina HiSeq2000. The published analysis was carried out like this. SOAPnuke was used to process the reads, throwing out any read that had adapters, had uncalled bases, had a mean Phred below 15, or lacked an exact constant-primer or identifier match. COPE v1.2.5 was used to merge high-quality paired reads. Each unique nucleotide sequence was treated as a clonotype, and MiTCR v1.1 was used to align the clonotypes to the IMGT TRB V, D and J references. Only V-J combinations with frequency above 0.0001 were analysed, covering 99% to 99.2% of repertoires. A TCR clonal expansion and chaos score per V-J combination was defined as the ratio of F50 clonal expansion to chaos observed in the TCRdist matrix. Welch's t-statistics and random forest were used to reduce the features to about 14 V-J combinations, which were then used as input to a naive Bayes classifier. The similarity between thyroid and blood repertoires was quantified using the Morisita-Horn index. The raw public reads went through TCRdb reprocessing: fastp at Q25, MiXCR clone calling, in-frame beta chains kept. For every CDR3 protein sequence, its rows merge into one entry that carries the most common genes and DNA. The V and J calls and clone size come from TCRdb's table, not from the authors' own analysis. In all, the sample holds about 700,000 distinct CDR3 sequences, and roughly two fifths of those were seen once. The ten largest clones capture 44% of the sample.

The CDR3 contains 13 residues, cysteine and phenylalanine counted. The retained sequence is limited to the CDR3, 39 bases, with the frame set at the first base. V ends up 4 bases short and J 3 bases short, with an unmatched junction base count of 2. In the germline V gene, CDR1 corresponds to SGHAT and CDR2 to FQNNGV. This clonotype showed up just a few times. The clone's antigen remains unknown. No base-level quality is on record; no much larger clone is a single base apart. Ophthalmopathy patients had moderately to severely active disease, Clinical Activity Score of at least 3, NOSPECS grade of at least 4, and disease duration under 3 months. Patients with other autoimmune diseases, uncontrolled infections, pregnancy or lactation were excluded. Diagnosis was based on clinical symptoms, serum thyroxine, TRAb, thyroid ultrasound and orbital computed tomography. Using Ficoll-Paque density gradient centrifugation, PBMCs were isolated from about 10 ml of fresh peripheral blood. Total RNA was extracted with Trizol reagent and quality-checked on an Agilent 2100 Bioanalyzer.

This clonotype was obtained from an adult man with Graves' ophthalmopathy. The sequenced sample was peripheral blood. The chain links TRBV11-2 with TRBJ2-7; TRBD1 fits 8 bases in the junction. The CDR3 region: CASSSTGVYEQYF. The nucleotides read TGTGCCAGCAGCTCGACAGGGGTCTACGAGCAGTACTTC.